This TCR beta chain was sequenced during a study of early T cells in non-severe SARS-CoV-2 infection. Germline CDR1 and CDR2: DFQATT and SNEGSKA (reference sequence). This CDR3 is built from 15 residues. V gave up 6 bases and J gave up 0 bases, with 17 bases separating them. TCRdb re-called the 5' RACE reads through MiXCR, storing one row per CDR3 protein. The sample includes around 60,000 distinct CDR3 sequences, over 7.5% of them seen just once. The specimen was whole blood. The receptor was isolated from an adult who was a healthcare worker with PCR-confirmed SARS-CoV-2 infection or an uninfected control (not recorded which). The rearrangement uses TRBV20-1 and TRBJ1-1, with a tentative D call TRBD1 (5 bases). CDR3 protein: CSAARDPWVNTEAFF. Here the CDR3 DNA reads TGCAGTGCAGCCCGGGACCCGTGGGTGAACACTGAAGCTTTCTTT.